The entry that follows covers one TCR beta chain sequence. The antigen remains unidentified. Specified treatment: 15 to 20 received Ad26.COV2.S at low or high dose, single or two shots; about 5 received placebo; per-sample allocation not given. Sampling was performed 63 days after the first vaccine or placebo injection. This entry comes from a study of Ad26.COV2.S vaccination and SARS-CoV-2 variants. Study information: In the study, Ad26.COV2.S was injected intramuscularly once, or twice 56 days apart. Regarding the study as a whole: Considerable breadth of spike-specific CD8+ and CD4+ T cell responses has reportedly been documented following vaccination.

Sequencing used immunoSEQ multiplex PCR; TCRdb keeps in-frame clones, though not all of them. The table shows about 280,000 clones, with more than 70% occurring only once. The clonotype comes from a person between 18 and 60 years old who received the Ad26.COV2.S COVID-19 vaccine or a placebo. The material was peripheral blood, obtained in a trial of Ad26.COV2.S vaccine versus placebo.

The CDR3 reads CASSVTGGGNTIYF. Written as DNA, the CDR3 is TGTGCCAGCAGTGTTACAGGGGGGGGAAACACCATATATTTT. This chain uses TRBV25-1 with TRBJ1-3, with 8 positions matching TRBD1. Germline V lookup: CDR1 MGHDK, CDR2 SYGVNS. CDR3 size: 14 residues. V lost 4 bases and J lost 4; bases outside the gene matches: 3.